The T cell receptor (beta chain) under discussion was sequenced for a study of blood T cell repertoires in COVID-19. Looking at the study overall: Either two negative PCRs, clearance, or symptom resolution qualified Cohort 3 donors as recovered.

This table comes from immunoSEQ multiplex PCR, and its TCRdb copy is limited to in-frame clones, with some not included. The table records about 360,000 clones, 87% of them present only once. This CDR3 contains 15 residues. CDR1 is SGHTS and CDR2 is YDEGEE in the germline V gene. The junction had 8 bases not matched to a gene; V was cut back by 5 bases and J by 0 bases. J is TRBJ2-7 and V is TRBV5-8; TRBD2 matches at 7 bases. The sequence derives from a man aged 35-49 years in a cohort exposed to, infected with or recovered from COVID-19 (not recorded which). Sequencing was performed on PBMCs or T cells enriched from blood (not recorded which). The CDR3 sequence: CASRRLGGTSYEQYF. Here the CDR3 DNA reads TGTGCCAGCAGACGACTCGGGGGGACCTCCTACGAGCAGTACTTC.